Each of the 14 T cell receptor beta chains below was sequenced from the same sample in a study of T cells in Graves' hyperthyroidism and ophthalmopathy. Researchers took RNA transcripts and amplified the TCR beta CDR3 regions from them. HTBI primers were used for first-round RT-PCR of the TCR CDR3. TCRdb processed the multiplex PCR reads anew with MiXCR; each CDR3 protein has one entry. This table has approximately 690,000 distinct CDR3 sequences, roughly 20% appearing once. Sequencing used blood. These receptors all come from a man between 25 and 39 years old with Graves' ophthalmopathy.

The chain has TRBV11-2 and TRBJ2-3; a weak D match, TRBD2 (6 bases). Trimming shortened V by 9 bases and J by 4 bases, and 11 bases separated the two germline ends. The CDR3 runs to 12 residues. Per germline, CDR1 SGHAT and CDR2 FQNNGV. This chain's CDR3 is CASKLAPDTQYF. CDR3 bases: TGTGCCAGTAAACTAGCACCAGATACGCAGTATTTT.

V is TRBV10-3 and J is TRBJ1-3; D call uncertain. V lost 0 bases and J 0 bases, leaving 15 bases between the germline ends. The CDR3 covers 18 residues. Germline V lookup: CDR1 ENHRY, CDR2 SYGVKD. The CDR3 sequence is CAISESRPSTISGNTIYF. CDR3 in DNA: TGTGCCATCAGTGAGTCACGACCGTCTACAATCTCTGGAAACACCATATATTTT.

This clonotype came up a few times. V and J are TRBV27 and TRBJ2-1; D possibly uses TRBD1 or TRBD2 (5 bases each). Per the germline V gene, CDR1 is MNHEY and CDR2 is SMNVEV (reference sequence). V lost 5 bases, J lost 8 bases, and 13 bases lay in between. This CDR3 region has 13 residues. For the CDR3, the DNA is TGTGCCAGCAGTGCCCTAATGGGGGATGAGCAGTTCTTC. This gives the protein CASSALMGDEQFF.

This clonotype was detected once. The genes are TRBV7-2 and TRBJ1-1, with D maybe TRBD1 (5 bases). V was pared by 5 bases and J by 3 bases, with 10 bases between. Per germline, CDR1 SGHTA and CDR2 FQGNSA. CDR3 length: 13 residues. The CDR3 nucleotides read TGTGCCAGCAGCGCCGAGGGGTACACTGAAGCTTTCTTT. Amino acid sequence: CASSAEGYTEAFF.

This clonotype was observed many times. The J gene is TRBJ1-1, the V gene TRBV5-1; D not resolved. Trimming removed 0 bases at V and 4 bases at J, with 10 bases between. The CDR3 is made up of 14 amino acids. CDR1 is SGHRS, CDR2 YFSETQ, per germline. Written as DNA, the CDR3 is TGCGCCAGCAGCTTGGAGGCCGGACCCACTGAAGCTTTCTTT. Translation: CASSLEAGPTEAFF.

This chain connects TRBV13 to TRBJ2-6; 9 bases agree with TRBD1. CDR3 length: 18 residues. Germline-derived CDR1 and CDR2 are PRHDT and FYEKMQ (reference sequence). Trimming removed 4 bases from V and 1 base from J; junction bases left unmatched: 8. The CDR3 region has the DNA TGTGCCAGCAGCTCCCTGACCGGGACAGGGTCTGGGGCCAACGTCCTGACTTTC. Its protein is CASSSLTGTGSGANVLTF. Full variable domain (missing parts from reference TRBV13 and TRBJ2-6): AAGVIQSPRHLIKEKRETATLKCYPIPRHDTVYWYQQGPGQDPQFLISFYEKMQSDKGSIPDRFSAQQFSDYHSELNMSSLELGDSALYFCASSSLTGTGSGANVLTFGAGSRLTVL.

There are a few counts of this clonotype. V usage is TRBV7-9 and J usage is TRBJ1-2; D might be TRBD1 (5 bases). Trimming stripped 1 base from V and 8 bases from J, with 17 bases between. CDR1 and CDR2 from the germline V gene are SEHNR and FQNEAQ (reference sequence). The CDR3 consists of 15 residues. CDR3: CASSLVSGSGEGYTF. The CDR3 coding sequence is TGTGCCAGCAGCTTAGTCAGCGGCTCGGGGGAAGGCTACACCTTC.

This clonotype was observed a few times. The chain links TRBV9 to TRBJ1-5, with D hard to call. The ends were cut back, 0 bases at V and 4 bases at J, with 5 bases in the middle. This CDR3 contains 13 residues. Germline-derived CDR1 and CDR2 are SGDLS and YYNGEE. The CDR3 DNA follows: TGTGCCAGCAGCGTAGATAAGAATCAGCCCCAGCATTTT. Its translation is CASSVDKNQPQHF.

This clonotype showed up just a few times. V gene TRBV28 combines with J gene TRBJ1-4; D remains unclear. Trimming stripped 1 base from V and 2 bases from J, with 8 bases between. The germline V gene encodes CDR1 MDHEN and CDR2 SYDVKM. The CDR3 sequence is 15 residues long. The CDR3 DNA follows: TGTGCCAGCAGTTTATCGGTCAGGACTAATGAAAAACTGTTTTTT. It encodes CASSLSVRTNEKLFF.

This clonotype has ten or more counts. This chain joins TRBV11-2 and TRBJ1-1, with 7 bases fitting TRBD1. Germline CDR1 is SGHAT and CDR2 is FQNNGV. CDR3 length: 12 residues. With V trimmed by 6 bases and J by 6 bases, 4 bases remained unmatched. The CDR3 DNA sequence: TGTGCCAGCAGTTCAGGGACAGCTGAAGCTTTCTTT. Translated: CASSSGTAEAFF.

This clonotype was counted a few times. The chain has TRBV20-1 and TRBJ1-2; D is undetermined. Germline CDR1 and CDR2: DFQATT and SNEGSKA (reference sequence). V was cut by 5 bases and J by 2 bases, with 9 bases left in between. The length of the CDR3 is 12 residues. CDR3 region: CSAERRNYGYTF. The CDR3 DNA reads as TGCAGTGCTGAACGGCGGAACTATGGCTACACCTTC.

This clonotype was seen repeatedly, ten times or more. The chain uses TRBV27 and TRBJ2-1, with 9 bases that match TRBD1. CDR1 and CDR2 from the germline V gene are MNHEY and SMNVEV (reference sequence). J was trimmed by 10 bases and V by 8 bases; bases with no gene match: 12. The CDR3 is made up of 14 amino acids. In DNA form, the CDR3 reads TGTGCCAGCGGGCAGGGACAGGGCTTATGGGAGCAGTTCTTC. This sequence encodes CASGQGQGLWEQFF.

This chain links TRBV7-9 with TRBJ2-1, with D maybe TRBD1 (6 bases). The CDR3 runs to 13 residues. V gave up 3 bases and J gave up 14 bases, with 17 bases separating them. The V gene's germline CDR1 is SEHNR and CDR2 FQNEAQ (reference sequence). The CDR3 bases are TGTGCCAGCAGCTTCTTGGCCGGGGCAGGGGAGTTCTTC. Protein sequence: CASSFLAGAGEFF.

The chain recombines TRBV7-2 with TRBJ2-3; D is undetermined. V lost 1 base to trimming and J lost 3 bases, with 5 bases between them. This CDR3 has 13 amino acids. Germline V gene sequence: CDR1 SGHTA, CDR2 FQGNSA. CDR3 sequence reads: CASSLGETDTQYF. CDR3 nucleotides: TGTGCCAGCAGCTTAGGCGAGACAGATACGCAGTATTTT.